The clone carrying this T cell receptor (beta chain) appeared many times. Antigen unknown. This sample was included in a study of CD8 T cells in ankylosing spondylitis. Whole-study results and caveats: Disease-associated clonotypes exhibited CD8+ identity and were relatively infrequent in peripheral blood. Some of the motif variants had earlier been found in reactive arthritis patients' fluid and blood. There was reportedly significant enrichment of clones that were disease-linked in matched ankylosing spondylitis synovial fluid.

Using quantitative 5'-RACE with molecular barcodes, the authors made TCR beta libraries. In TCRdb, the 5' RACE reads were re-called with MiXCR into one record per CDR3 protein. The sample includes roughly 220,000 distinct CDR3 sequences, roughly a tenth of them seen just once. The material sequenced was blood, either unsorted or a sorted T cell fraction (not recorded which). The source is a male donor with ankylosing spondylitis or in good health (not recorded which).

The CDR3 coding sequence is TGCAGTGCTAGTAAGGGGGCGAAAACAGATACGCAGTATTTT. Amino acids: CSASKGAKTDTQYF. This sequence joins TRBV20-1 and TRBJ2-3, with 7 bases matching TRBD1. The CDR3 is made up of 14 amino acids. The germline V gene encodes CDR1 DFQATT and CDR2 SNEGSKA (reference sequence). V lost 3 bases and J lost 3; bases outside the gene matches: 6.